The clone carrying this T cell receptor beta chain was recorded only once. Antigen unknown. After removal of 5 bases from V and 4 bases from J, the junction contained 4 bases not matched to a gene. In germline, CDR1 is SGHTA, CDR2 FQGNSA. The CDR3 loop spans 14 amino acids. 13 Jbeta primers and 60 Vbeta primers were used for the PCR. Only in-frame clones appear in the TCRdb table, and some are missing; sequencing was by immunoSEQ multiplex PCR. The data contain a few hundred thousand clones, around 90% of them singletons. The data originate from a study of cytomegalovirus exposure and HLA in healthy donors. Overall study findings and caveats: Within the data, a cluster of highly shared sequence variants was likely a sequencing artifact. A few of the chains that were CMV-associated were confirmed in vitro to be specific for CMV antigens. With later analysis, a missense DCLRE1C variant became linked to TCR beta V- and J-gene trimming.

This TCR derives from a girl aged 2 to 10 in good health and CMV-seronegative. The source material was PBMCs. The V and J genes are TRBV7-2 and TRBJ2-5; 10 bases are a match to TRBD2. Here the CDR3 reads CASSPRLAGETQYF. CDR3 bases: TGTGCCAGCAGCCCTCGACTAGCGGGAGAGACCCAGTACTTC.